This T cell receptor beta chain emerged from a study of T-cell memory formation after mild COVID-19. Overall study findings and caveats: SARS-CoV-2 specificity was not confirmed for second-wave clones peaking on day 37.

To note about this clonotype: No antigen is known for it.

CDR1 and CDR2 (germline): SQVTM, ANQGSEA. The CDR3 is 14 amino acids. With 5 bases removed from V and 6 bases from J, the gap between germline ends came to 17 bases. Each CDR3 protein is one row after TCRdb ran MiXCR on the 5' RACE reads. Found here are approximately 490,000 distinct CDR3 sequences, 20% of them singletons; the top ten hold about an eighth. Sequenced input: PBMCs or a T cell subset sorted from them (not recorded which). This clonotype was sampled from an adult woman who had mild COVID-19 (a few samples of this study predate the infection). Cell type and time point are not known. The chain recombines TRBV29-1 with TRBJ2-1, with D possibly being TRBD1 or TRBD2 (5 bases each). CDR3 in DNA: TGCAGCGTTTTCTCCGGGACGTTCCTCAATGAGCAGTTCTTC. Translated, it gives CSVFSGTFLNEQFF.